The 9 T cell receptor beta chains given below trace back to one sample, sequenced in a study of blood T cell repertoires in COVID-19. TCRdb's copy holds only in-frame clones and misses some; the assay was immunoSEQ multiplex PCR. The sample comprises a few hundred thousand clones, roughly 80% of which are singletons, and around 7.3% rests with the top ten. The specimen was peripheral blood. The receptors shown here come from a woman aged 70-85 years with acute or convalescent COVID-19.

This clone has a handful of counts. The chain is built from TRBV11-2 and TRBJ2-1; 8 bases agree with TRBD1. This CDR3 is built from 16 residues. The junction had 13 bases not matched to a gene; V was cut back by 5 bases and J by 7 bases. CDR1 is SGHAT, CDR2 FQNNGV, per germline. The CDR3 region has the DNA TGTGCCAGCAGCCCCGTCTCAGGACAGGGCCAGAATGAGCAGTTCTTC. Translation gives CASSPVSGQGQNEQFF.

The chain employs TRBV7-6 and TRBJ2-7, with D tentatively TRBD1 (6 bases). The V end lost 8 bases, the J end lost 4 bases, and 18 bases lay between the germline ends. CDR1 is SGHVS and CDR2 is FNYEAQ in the germline V gene. The CDR3 consists of 14 residues. CDR3 DNA: TGTGCCAGCTTAGCGACAGGAAGGGGTTACGAGCAGTACGTC. Translation: CASLATGRGYEQYV.

The chain combines TRBV5-1 with TRBJ1-3; D call uncertain. CDR3 length equals 15 residues. Trimming shortened V by 0 bases and J by 2 bases, and 9 bases separated the two germline ends. Per germline, CDR1 SGHRS and CDR2 YFSETQ. This CDR3 is CASSLGESPGNTIYF. As DNA, the CDR3 is TGCGCCAGCAGCTTGGGTGAGTCGCCTGGAAACACCATATATTTT.

The genes are TRBV7-9 and TRBJ2-4, with D uncertain. The length of the CDR3 is 13 residues. Germline V gene lookup returns CDR1 SEHNR and CDR2 FQNEAQ (reference sequence). Deletions cut 4 bases from V and 8 bases from J, with 12 bases between. CDR3 DNA sequence: TGTGCCAGCAGCTCATTGGGCGCCGACATTCAGTACTTC. Translated, it gives CASSSLGADIQYF.

V is TRBV25-1 and J is TRBJ1-2; TRBD1 matches at 9 bases. CDR1 is MGHDK, CDR2 SYGVNS, per germline. The CDR3 sequence is 14 residues long. The J segment lost 6 bases and the V segment lost 3 bases, leaving 5 bases of the junction unmatched. The CDR3 coding sequence is TGTGCCAGCAGTGAGACAGGGGGGCAGGATGGCTACACCTTC. Protein product: CASSETGGQDGYTF.

This clone was observed a few times. This chain links TRBV6-4 with TRBJ2-7, with TRBD2 matching over 8 bases. This CDR3 is built from 18 residues. Germline values: CDR1 MRHNA, CDR2 SNTAGT. The ends lost 7 bases at V and 3 bases at J; junction bases unmatched: 20. CDR3 sequence (DNA): TGTGCCAGCAATACCCTTAGGGCCCGGGGGGGCCAGTTCTACGAGCAGTACGTC. Translated, it gives CASNTLRARGGQFYEQYV.

V and J are TRBV6-5 and TRBJ1-1; no clear D. The germline CDR1 and CDR2 sequences are MNHEY and SVGAGI. The length of the CDR3 is 15 residues. The V gene lost 10 bases and the J gene lost 3 bases, with 21 bases spanning the gap. The CDR3 spells CATAGEGSGDTEAFF. The CDR3 nucleotides are TGTGCCACCGCGGGTGAAGGGTCTGGGGACACTGAAGCTTTCTTT.

The chain combines TRBV9 with TRBJ2-1; 11 bases map to TRBD2. CDR3 size: 16 residues. V lost 0 bases to trimming and J lost 10 bases; unmatched junction nucleotides: 9. Germline V gives CDR1 SGDLS, CDR2 YYNGEE. CDR3 in DNA: TGTGCCAGCAGCGTAGTTGGGACTAGCGGCCTGAGGGAGCAGTTCTTC. The encoded protein is CASSVVGTSGLREQFF.

The rearrangement uses TRBV5-1 and TRBJ2-7, with D tentatively TRBD2 (5 bases). CDR1 SGHRS and CDR2 YFSETQ come from the germline V gene. Trimming stripped 0 bases from V and 6 bases from J, with 10 bases between. The CDR3 runs to 13 residues. The CDR3 here is CASSLERGTEQYV. The CDR3 DNA reads as TGCGCCAGCAGCTTGGAACGGGGAACCGAGCAGTACGTC.